These 10 T cell receptor beta chains were sequenced from one sample in a study of vaccination effects on CD4 cells after COVID-19. Antigens for these TCRs are unknown. This table comes from immunoSEQ multiplex PCR, and its TCRdb copy is limited to in-frame clones, with some not included. The top ten clones hold 15% to 25% of a sample with about 18,000 clones, 76% of them seen once. Viral peptide pool expansion of antigen-specific CD4+ T cells preceded sequencing in the ViraFEST assay. Between days 9 and 11 of culture, CD4+ T cells were separated out. Between March and December 2020, the person had a SARS-CoV-2 infection that PCR confirmed. Each person got two doses of an mRNA SARS-CoV-2 vaccine, BNT162b2 or mRNA-1273. Sequenced material: CD4+ T cells from PBMCs cultured with SARS-CoV-2 spike peptides, taken after COVID-19 vaccination. All receptors come from a human donor who had a prior SARS-CoV-2 infection.

This clone was seen more than once but under ten times. The CDR3 coding sequence is TGTGCCAGTGCCTTACGGAGATCGGAGCCCCAGCATTTT. Translation: CASALRRSEPQHF. The rearrangement links TRBV27 to TRBJ1-5; unclear D gene. CDR1 is MNHEY and CDR2 is SMNVEV in the germline V gene (reference sequence). Between the trimmed V and J ends, which lost 9 bases and 8 bases, there was a span of 17 bases. There are 13 residues in the CDR3.

The chain recombines TRBV18 with TRBJ2-5, with TRBD2 matching 7 bases. The CDR3 covers 16 residues. With V trimmed by 10 bases and J by 1 base, 15 bases remained unmatched. The germline CDR1 and CDR2 sequences are KGHSH and LQKENI. The CDR3 is CATSRGFHSGQETQYF. The CDR3, as DNA: TGTGCCACCTCGCGGGGGTTCCATAGCGGCCAAGAGACCCAGTACTTC. Complete variable domain (other parts from reference TRBV18 and TRBJ2-5): NAGVMQNPRHLVRRRGQEARLRCSPMKGHSHVYWYRQLPEEGLKFMVYLQKENIIDESGMPKERFSAEFPKEGPSILRIQQVVRGDSAAYFCATSRGFHSGQETQYFGPGTRLLVL.

This clone has only a few counts. This chain joins TRBV6-1 and TRBJ2-3, with 16 bases aligning to TRBD2. V was clipped by 4 bases and J by 0 bases; unmatched bases: 7. Germline assignment: CDR1 MNHNS and CDR2 SASEGT. The CDR3 sequence is 19 residues long. CDR3 nucleotides: TGTGCCAGCAGTGGGGGGACTAGCGGGGGGGAATACAGCACAGATACGCAGTATTTT. Residues: CASSGGTSGGEYSTDTQYF.

The table lists this clone with a few counts. The chain links TRBV6-2 or TRBV6-3 to TRBJ2-7, with 11 nucleotides matching TRBD2. The CDR3 is 14 amino acids. Unmatched junction bases numbered 1, after V lost 2 bases and J lost 4 bases. The germline CDR1 and CDR2 sequences are MNHEY and SVGEGT. CDR3 protein: CASSYGTSGYEQYF. The DNA of the CDR3 is TGTGCCAGCAGTTACGGGACTAGCGGTTACGAGCAGTACTTC.

The genes are TRBV6-5 and TRBJ1-2; no definite D call. The germline V gene encodes CDR1 MNHEY and CDR2 SVGAGI. This CDR3 is 13 amino acids long. With 5 bases removed from V and 5 bases from J, the gap between germline ends came to 12 bases. Written as DNA, the CDR3 is TGTGCCAGCAGTAAGGACGTCGGATATGGCTACACCTTC. Protein product: CASSKDVGYGYTF.

CDR3 DNA sequence: TGTGCCAGCAGCTTAGTGTGGGACAGGGGGAGAACTAATGAAAAACTGTTTTTT. Its protein is CASSLVWDRGRTNEKLFF. This rearrangement joins TRBV7-9 to TRBJ1-4; the match to TRBD1 covers 11 bases. The germline CDR1 and CDR2 sequences are SEHNR and FQNEAQ (reference sequence). V gave up 1 base and J gave up 1 base; unmatched junction bases: 5. The CDR3 extends over 18 amino acids.

CDR3 nucleotide sequence: TGTGCCAGCAGCGTAATTGGGGTTGGTGAGCAGTTCTTC. Translated, it gives CASSVIGVGEQFF. The V gene is TRBV9, the J gene TRBJ2-1; D uncertain. The CDR3 consists of 13 residues. Between the trimmed V and J ends, which lost 1 base and 9 bases, there was a span of 11 bases. Germline V gene sequence: CDR1 SGDLS, CDR2 YYNGEE.

The CDR3 spells CASSQDRGGETQYF. CDR3 coding DNA: TGTGCCAGCAGCCAAGACAGGGGTGGAGAGACCCAGTACTTC. The gene calls are TRBV3-1 (or the pseudogene TRBV3-2) and TRBJ2-5, with D tentatively TRBD1 (6 bases). Germline V gene data show CDR1 as LGHDT and CDR2 as YNNKEL (reference sequence). The CDR3 consists of 14 residues. V gave up 0 bases and J gave up 4 bases, with 9 bases separating them.

The V gene is TRBV5-6, the J gene TRBJ1-1, with D uncertain. The V and J ends lost 2 bases and 6 bases respectively, with 8 bases between them. This CDR3 contains 12 residues. Germline V gene lookup returns CDR1 SGHDT and CDR2 YYEEEE. CDR3 DNA sequence: TGTGCCAGCAGCTTCAACCAGGCTGAAGCTTTCTTT. Encoded protein: CASSFNQAEAFF.

As DNA, the CDR3 is TGTGCCAGCAGCGACCAACAGGGATCACGGTTCTTC. Its translation is CASSDQQGSRFF. The V gene is TRBV7-2, the J gene TRBJ2-1; TRBD1 might be the D (6 bases). V was shortened by 5 bases and J by 15 bases, with 17 bases between the two germline ends. This CDR3 has 12 residues. CDR1 is SGHTA, CDR2 FQGNSA, per germline.